This T cell receptor (beta chain) was recorded in a study of blood T cell repertoires in COVID-19 (dated by TCRdb to 2020 to 2022). For the wider study: The collaborator samples originated in the United States, Italy and Spain and spanned the acute and convalescent phases of COVID-19. The repertoires were released in a freely available public database meant as a resource for research on the immune response to SARS-CoV-2. Nearly every sample came with metadata listing a de-identified subject ID, COVID-19 status, age in years and sex. Samples came from the ongoing ImmuneRACE study (first 160 participants) plus 1,254 subjects from 6 global collaborators. The dataset comprised deeply sampled blood TCRbeta repertoires from subjects exposed to, actively infected with, or recovered from COVID-19. Where HLA class I and class II types were available, the types were taken from metadata supplied by the sample provider, not from assay-based typing. The prospective study material was composed of cDNA or gDNA derived from T cells, B-cell-depleted T cells, or PBMCs.

Worth noting for this clone: The specificity of this receptor is unknown. Base-call qualities are not available, and no considerably larger clone is one nucleotide away.

Participants in the prospective study were aged roughly 18 to 100 years, lived in approximately 26 United States geographic areas, and enrolled through a virtual design. In the prospective study, cohorts were assigned on the basis of participant-reported clinical history obtained from a screening survey and a study questionnaire. For ImmuneRACE Cohort 3, a participant was defined as recovered based on two consecutive negative NP/OP PCR tests, clearance by a healthcare professional, or resolution of symptoms. In the prospective study, whole blood, serum and a nasopharyngeal or oropharyngeal swab were collected from each participant by mobile phlebotomists. Prospective study participants could optionally give additional blood draws and questionnaires over an approximately 2-month period. Blood samples from the prospective study were shipped frozen or at room temperature prior to DNA extraction. The immunoSEQ Assay, a bias-controlled multiplex PCR, was used to amplify TCRbeta CDR3 regions from genomic DNA. The source study handled its data this way. Nucleated cell counts per sample were estimated from amplification of reference gene primers within the assay. To quantify the absolute abundance of each unique TCRbeta CDR3 rearrangement, sequence reads were collapsed and filtered. Productive Simpson clonality was computed per sample as the square root of Simpson's diversity index over productive rearrangements. The table comes from immuneACCESS by way of TCRdb, which keeps in-frame sequences with V and J called. Part of the clones is missing from these tables; in studies checked, under half for an unresolved V gene and the rest for unknown reasons. Clonal size and the V and J genes are those of that table, whereas D and trimming came from the DNA. Present in this sample are nearly 400,000 clones, over 85% of which were seen just once. Approximately 1.5% of the sample comes from the top ten.

Broad study findings and their caveats: How much clinical and demographic metadata was included differed by source and by participant, and the metadata was provided uncurated.

CDR1 MNHEY and CDR2 SMNVEV are derived from the germline V gene (reference sequence). For this chain, trimming is 3 bases at the V end and 3 bases at the J end, and the number of junction bases without a gene match is 4. From the cysteine up to the phenylalanine, the CDR3 has a length of 15 residues. The retained sequence is limited to the CDR3, 45 bases, with the frame set at the first base. This receptor chain uses TRBV27 and TRBJ2-1, and TRBD2 matches 8 of the central bases. The sequenced sample was PBMCs or T cells enriched from blood (not recorded which). The sequence derives from a woman in her 30s who had recovered from COVID-19. The CDR3 amino acid sequence is: CASSFITSGYNEQFF. The nucleotide sequence is TGTGCCAGCAGTTTTATCACTAGCGGCTACAATGAGCAGTTCTTC.